What follows is one T cell receptor beta chain and its context. Its cognate antigen is unknown. Unique molecular identifiers were incorporated during preparation of the TCRbeta library. One entry per CDR3 protein, called by TCRdb with MiXCR from the PCR reads. In the table there are hundreds of thousands of distinct CDR3 sequences, under 15% of which are singletons. This specimen belongs to a study of T-cell reconstitution after alpha-beta-depleted transplantation in children. Study outcomes and limitations: About two months after transplant, alpha-beta T cells reportedly came from several hundred expanded graft clones.

CDR3 length: 16 amino acids. V was trimmed by 2 bases and J by 0 bases, leaving 11 bases between them. From germline, CDR1 is MNHEY and CDR2 SVGAGI. The source was PBMCs, collected before TCRalphabeta/CD19-depleted stem cell transplant. The chain combines TRBV6-5 with TRBJ1-5; no clear D. This receptor was identified in a girl aged 2 to 10 with congenital amegakaryocytic thrombocytopenia, due to receive a stem cell transplant. CDR3 residues: CASSYVLRDSNQPQHF. In nucleotides, the CDR3 is TGTGCCAGCAGTTACGTCCTTCGGGATAGCAATCAGCCCCAGCATTTT.